This T cell receptor beta chain derives from a study of blood T cell repertoires in COVID-19. Study background: Sites across the United States, Italy and Spain contributed samples from acute and convalescent COVID-19. Sources were T cells, B-cell-depleted T cells, or PBMCs; the material itself was cDNA or gDNA.

Libraries were prepared by immunoSEQ multiplex PCR; TCRdb keeps only in-frame clonotypes and omits some of them. The table shows approximately 130,000 clones, with about 86% occurring only once. Trimming removed 4 bases from V and 2 bases from J, with 19 bases in between. CDR3 length: 17 amino acids. Germline-derived CDR1 and CDR2 are SGHRS and YFSETQ. The V and J genes are TRBV5-1 and TRBJ2-1, with a weak D call TRBD2 (6 bases). The origin of this receptor is a woman aged 50 to 60 who had recovered from COVID-19. The source material was peripheral blood. The CDR3: CASSGGFRARAYNEQFF. The CDR3 nucleotides are TGCGCCAGCAGCGGGGGGTTCAGGGCTCGGGCCTACAATGAGCAGTTCTTC. Full variable domain (missing parts from reference TRBV5-1 and TRBJ2-1): KAGVTQTPRYLIKTRGQQVTLSCSPISGHRSVSWYQQTPGQGLQFLFEYFSETQRNKGNFPGRFSGRQFSNSRSEMNVSTLELGDSALYLCASSGGFRARAYNEQFFGPGTRLTVL.